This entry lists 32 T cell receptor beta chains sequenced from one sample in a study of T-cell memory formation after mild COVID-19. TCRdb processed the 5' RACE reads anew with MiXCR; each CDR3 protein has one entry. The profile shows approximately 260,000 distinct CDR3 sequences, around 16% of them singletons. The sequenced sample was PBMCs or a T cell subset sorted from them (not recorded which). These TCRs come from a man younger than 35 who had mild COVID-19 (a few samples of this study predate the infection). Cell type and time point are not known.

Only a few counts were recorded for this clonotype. CDR3 residues: CSAVHRTNYGYTF. The DNA of the CDR3 is TGCAGTGCTGTCCACCGGACTAACTATGGCTACACCTTC. The V gene is TRBV20-1, the J gene TRBJ1-2; D is unclear. The CDR3 runs 13 residues. Looked up from germline, CDR1 is DFQATT and CDR2 is SNEGSKA (reference sequence). Trimming removed 5 bases from V and 0 bases from J, with 10 bases in between.

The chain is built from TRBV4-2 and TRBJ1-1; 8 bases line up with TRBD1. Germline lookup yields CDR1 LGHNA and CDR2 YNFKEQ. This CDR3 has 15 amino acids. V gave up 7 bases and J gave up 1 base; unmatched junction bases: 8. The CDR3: CASKLEDRENTEAFF. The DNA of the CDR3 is TGTGCCAGCAAACTGGAGGACAGGGAGAACACTGAAGCTTTCTTT.

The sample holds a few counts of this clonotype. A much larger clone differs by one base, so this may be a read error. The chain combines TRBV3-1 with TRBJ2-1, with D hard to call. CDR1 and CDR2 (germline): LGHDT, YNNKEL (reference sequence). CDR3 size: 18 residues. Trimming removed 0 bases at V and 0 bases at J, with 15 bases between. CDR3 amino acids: CASSQDPLDRISYNEQFF. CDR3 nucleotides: TGTGCCAGCAGCCAAGATCCACTGGATCGGATCTCCTACAATGAGCAGTTCTTC.

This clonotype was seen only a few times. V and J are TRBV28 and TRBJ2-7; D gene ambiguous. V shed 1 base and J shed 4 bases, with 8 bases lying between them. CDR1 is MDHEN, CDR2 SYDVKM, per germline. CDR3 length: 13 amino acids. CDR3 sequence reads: CASSLSPAYEQYF. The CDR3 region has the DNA TGTGCCAGCAGTTTATCCCCGGCGTACGAGCAGTACTTC.

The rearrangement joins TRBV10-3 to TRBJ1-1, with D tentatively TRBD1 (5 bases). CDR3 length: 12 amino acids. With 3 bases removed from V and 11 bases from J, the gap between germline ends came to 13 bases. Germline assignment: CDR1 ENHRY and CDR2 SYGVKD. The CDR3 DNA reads TGTGCCATCAGTGAAAGCCGAAAGGGGGCTTTCTTT. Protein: CAISESRKGAFF.

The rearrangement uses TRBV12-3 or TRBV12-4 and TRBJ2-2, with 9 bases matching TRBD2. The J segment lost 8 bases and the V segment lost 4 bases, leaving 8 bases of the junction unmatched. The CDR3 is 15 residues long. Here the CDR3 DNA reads TGTGCCAGCAGTTCTAGCGGGGATCCCCGGGGGGAGCTGTTTTTT. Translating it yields CASSSSGDPRGELFF.

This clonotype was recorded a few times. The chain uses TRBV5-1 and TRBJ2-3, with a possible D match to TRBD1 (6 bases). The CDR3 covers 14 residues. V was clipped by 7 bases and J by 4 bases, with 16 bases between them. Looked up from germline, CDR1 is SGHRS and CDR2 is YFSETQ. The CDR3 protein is CASSRGMDADTQYF. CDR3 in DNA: TGCGCCAGCTCCAGGGGAATGGATGCAGATACGCAGTATTTT.

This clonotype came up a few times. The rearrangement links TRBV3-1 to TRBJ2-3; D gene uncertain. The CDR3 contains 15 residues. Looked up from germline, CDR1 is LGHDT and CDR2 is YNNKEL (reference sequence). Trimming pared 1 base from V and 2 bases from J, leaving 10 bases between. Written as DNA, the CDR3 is TGTGCCAGCAGCCAAGCTAGTCCGCCCACAGATACGCAGTATTTT. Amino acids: CASSQASPPTDTQYF.

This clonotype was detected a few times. The CDR3 sequence: CASSYRPGQETQYF. CDR3 DNA sequence: TGTGCCAGCAGTTACCGTCCGGGGCAAGAGACCCAGTACTTC. The chain joins TRBV6-2 or TRBV6-3 to TRBJ2-5, with D maybe TRBD2 (5 bases). Germline V gene sequence: CDR1 MNHEY, CDR2 SVGEGT. The V and J ends lost 2 bases and 2 bases respectively, with 9 bases between them. CDR3 length: 14 amino acids.

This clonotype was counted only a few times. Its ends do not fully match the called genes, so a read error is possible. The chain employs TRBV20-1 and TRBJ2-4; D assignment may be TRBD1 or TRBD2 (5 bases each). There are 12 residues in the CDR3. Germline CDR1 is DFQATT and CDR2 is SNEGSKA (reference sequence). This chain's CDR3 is CSATPGPSVSLF. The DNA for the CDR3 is TGCAGTGCTACCCCGGGGCCGTCTGTTTCGCTCTTC.

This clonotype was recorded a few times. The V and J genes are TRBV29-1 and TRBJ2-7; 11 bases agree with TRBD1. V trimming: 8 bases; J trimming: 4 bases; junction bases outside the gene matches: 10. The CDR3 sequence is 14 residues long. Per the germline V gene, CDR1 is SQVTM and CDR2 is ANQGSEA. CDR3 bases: TGCAGCATTAGGACAGGGGGCTCCTCGTACGAGCAGTACTTC. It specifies CSIRTGGSSYEQYF.

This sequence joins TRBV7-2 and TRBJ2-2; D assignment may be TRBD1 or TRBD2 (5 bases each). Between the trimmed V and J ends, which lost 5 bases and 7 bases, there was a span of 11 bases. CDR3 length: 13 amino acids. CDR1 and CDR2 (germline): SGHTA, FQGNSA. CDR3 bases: TGTGCCAGCAGCCCATTGGGGGTCGGGGAGCTGTTTTTT. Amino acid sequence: CASSPLGVGELFF.

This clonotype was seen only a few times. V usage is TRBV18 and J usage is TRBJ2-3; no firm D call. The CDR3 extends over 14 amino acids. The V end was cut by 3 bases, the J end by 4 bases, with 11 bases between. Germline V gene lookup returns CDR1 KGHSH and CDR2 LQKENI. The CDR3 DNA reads TGTGCCAGCTCACCTAATCCCCCCCCAGATACGCAGTATTTT. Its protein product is CASSPNPPPDTQYF.

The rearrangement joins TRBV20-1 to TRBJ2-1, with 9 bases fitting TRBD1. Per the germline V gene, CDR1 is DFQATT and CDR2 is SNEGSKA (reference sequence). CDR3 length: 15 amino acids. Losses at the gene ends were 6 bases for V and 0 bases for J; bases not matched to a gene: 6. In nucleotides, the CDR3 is TGCAGTGCCCCAGGACAGGGGAGCTCCTACAATGAGCAGTTCTTC. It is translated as CSAPGQGSSYNEQFF.

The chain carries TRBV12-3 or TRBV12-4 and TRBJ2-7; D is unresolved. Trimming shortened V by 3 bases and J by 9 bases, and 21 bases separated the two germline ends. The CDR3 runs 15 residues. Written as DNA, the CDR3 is TGTGCCAGCAGTTTGGGTTTAGGGCAGACATTTGGGCAGTACTTC. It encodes CASSLGLGQTFGQYF.

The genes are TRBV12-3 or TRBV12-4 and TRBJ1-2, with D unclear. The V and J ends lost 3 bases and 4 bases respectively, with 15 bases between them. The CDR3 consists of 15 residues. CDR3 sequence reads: CASSFRRVRRYGYTF. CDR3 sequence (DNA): TGTGCCAGCAGTTTCAGGAGGGTGCGTCGCTATGGCTACACCTTC.

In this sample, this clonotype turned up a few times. CDR3 region: CASSAGRITDTQYF. Written as DNA, the CDR3 is TGTGCCAGCAGCGCCGGGCGGATCACAGATACGCAGTATTTT. V is TRBV7-3 and J is TRBJ2-3; D gene unclear. Germline assignment: CDR1 SGHTA and CDR2 FQGTGA. The CDR3 totals 14 residues. V gave up 5 bases and J gave up 2 bases, with 11 bases separating them.

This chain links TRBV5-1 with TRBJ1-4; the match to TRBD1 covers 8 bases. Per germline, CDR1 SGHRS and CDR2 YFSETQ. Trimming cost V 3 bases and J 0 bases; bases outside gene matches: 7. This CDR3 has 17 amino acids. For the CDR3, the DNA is TGCGCCAGCAGCTGGGGGACAGGCTCGCCAACTAATGAAAAACTGTTTTTT. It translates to CASSWGTGSPTNEKLFF.

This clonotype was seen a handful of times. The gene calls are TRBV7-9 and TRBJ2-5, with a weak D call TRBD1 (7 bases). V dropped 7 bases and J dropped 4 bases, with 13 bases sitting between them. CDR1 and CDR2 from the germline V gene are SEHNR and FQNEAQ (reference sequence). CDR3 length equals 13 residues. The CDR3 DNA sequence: TGTGCCAGCATCCAGGGGGAGGCAGAGACCCAGTACTTC. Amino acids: CASIQGEAETQYF.

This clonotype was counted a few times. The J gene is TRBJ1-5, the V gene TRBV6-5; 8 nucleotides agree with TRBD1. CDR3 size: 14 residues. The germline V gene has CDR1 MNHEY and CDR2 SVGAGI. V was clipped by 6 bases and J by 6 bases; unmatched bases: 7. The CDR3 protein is CASSMRQGRQPQHF. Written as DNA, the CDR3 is TGTGCCAGCAGCATGAGACAGGGGCGTCAGCCCCAGCATTTT.

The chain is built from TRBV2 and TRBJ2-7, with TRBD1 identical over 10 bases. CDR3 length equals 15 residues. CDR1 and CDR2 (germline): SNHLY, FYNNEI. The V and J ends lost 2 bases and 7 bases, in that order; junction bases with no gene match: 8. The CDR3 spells CASSEWGDRGYEQYV. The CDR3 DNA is TGTGCCAGCAGTGAATGGGGGGACAGGGGTTATGAGCAGTACGTC.

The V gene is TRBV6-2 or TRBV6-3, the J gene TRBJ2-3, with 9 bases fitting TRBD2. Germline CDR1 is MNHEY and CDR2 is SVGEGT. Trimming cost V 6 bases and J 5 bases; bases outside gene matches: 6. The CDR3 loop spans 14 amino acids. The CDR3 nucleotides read TGTGCCAGCAGAAGGACTAGCGTTGGAGATACGCAGTATTTT. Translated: CASRRTSVGDTQYF.

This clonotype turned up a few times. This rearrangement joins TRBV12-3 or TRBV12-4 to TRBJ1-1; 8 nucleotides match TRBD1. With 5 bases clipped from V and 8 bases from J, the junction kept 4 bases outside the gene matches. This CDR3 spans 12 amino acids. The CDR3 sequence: CASSPNRGEAFF. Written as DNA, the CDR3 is TGTGCCAGCAGTCCCAACAGGGGGGAAGCTTTCTTT.

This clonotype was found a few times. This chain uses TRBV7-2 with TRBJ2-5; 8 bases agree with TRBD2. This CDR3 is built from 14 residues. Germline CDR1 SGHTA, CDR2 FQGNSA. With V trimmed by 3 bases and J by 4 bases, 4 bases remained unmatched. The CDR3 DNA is TGTGCCAGCAGCTTCGGGGGGGCATTAGAGACCCAGTACTTC. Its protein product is CASSFGGALETQYF.

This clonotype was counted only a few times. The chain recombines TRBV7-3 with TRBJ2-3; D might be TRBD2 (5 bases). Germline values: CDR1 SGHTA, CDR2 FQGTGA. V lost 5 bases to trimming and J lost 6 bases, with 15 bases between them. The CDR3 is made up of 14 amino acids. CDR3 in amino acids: CASSQSGVGDTQYF. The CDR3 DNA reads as TGTGCCAGCAGCCAAAGCGGCGTGGGGGATACGCAGTATTTT.

As DNA, the CDR3 is TGCGCCAGCAGCCCCGGGGGGACGGGAACCCGCCCAGATACGCAGTATTTT. Amino acids: CASSPGGTGTRPDTQYF. V gene TRBV4-3 combines with J gene TRBJ2-3, with TRBD2 identical over 7 bases. The germline CDR1 and CDR2 sequences are LGHNA and YSLEER. The V segment lost 4 bases and the J segment 4 bases; nucleotides outside the gene matches: 14. There are 17 residues in the CDR3.

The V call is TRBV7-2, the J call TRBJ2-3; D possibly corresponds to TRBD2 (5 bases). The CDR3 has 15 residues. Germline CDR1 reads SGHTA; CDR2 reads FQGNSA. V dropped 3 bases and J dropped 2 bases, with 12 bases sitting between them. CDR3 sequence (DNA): TGTGCCAGCAGCTTTTTCAGCGGTACCACAGATACGCAGTATTTT. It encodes CASSFFSGTTDTQYF.

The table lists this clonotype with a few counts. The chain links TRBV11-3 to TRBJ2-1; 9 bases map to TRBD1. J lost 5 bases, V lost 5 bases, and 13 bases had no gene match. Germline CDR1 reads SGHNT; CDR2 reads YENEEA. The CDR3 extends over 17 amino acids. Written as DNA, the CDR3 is TGTGCCAGCAGCACATCCCGGGACAGGGTTGGGGACAATGAGCAGTTCTTC. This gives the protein CASSTSRDRVGDNEQFF.

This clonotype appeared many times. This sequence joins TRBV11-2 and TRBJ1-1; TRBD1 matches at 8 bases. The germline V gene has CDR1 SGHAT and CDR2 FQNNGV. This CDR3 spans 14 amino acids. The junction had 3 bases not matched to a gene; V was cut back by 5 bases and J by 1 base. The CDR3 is CASSPDRGNTEAFF. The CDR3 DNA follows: TGTGCCAGCAGCCCCGACAGGGGGAACACTGAAGCTTTCTTT. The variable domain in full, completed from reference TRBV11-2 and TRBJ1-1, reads EAGVAQSPRYKIIEKRQSVAFWCNPISGHATLYWYQQILGQGPKLLIQFQNNGVVDDSQLPKDRFSAERLKGVDSTLKIQPAKLEDSAVYLCASSPDRGNTEAFFGQGTRLTVV.

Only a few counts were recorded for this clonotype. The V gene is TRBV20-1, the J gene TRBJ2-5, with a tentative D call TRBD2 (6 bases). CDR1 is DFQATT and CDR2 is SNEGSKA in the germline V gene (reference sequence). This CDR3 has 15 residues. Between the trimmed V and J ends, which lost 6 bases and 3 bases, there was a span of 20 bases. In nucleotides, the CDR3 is TGCAGTGCGGAGTCCTTTGAGTTAGCGGAAGAGACCCAGTACTTC. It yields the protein CSAESFELAEETQYF.

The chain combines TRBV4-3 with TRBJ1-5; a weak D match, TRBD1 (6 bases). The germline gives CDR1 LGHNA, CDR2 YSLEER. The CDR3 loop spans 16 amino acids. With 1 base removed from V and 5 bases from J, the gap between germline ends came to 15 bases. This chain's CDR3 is CASSQAVNRVDQPQHF. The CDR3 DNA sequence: TGCGCCAGCAGCCAAGCAGTAAACAGGGTTGATCAGCCCCAGCATTTT.

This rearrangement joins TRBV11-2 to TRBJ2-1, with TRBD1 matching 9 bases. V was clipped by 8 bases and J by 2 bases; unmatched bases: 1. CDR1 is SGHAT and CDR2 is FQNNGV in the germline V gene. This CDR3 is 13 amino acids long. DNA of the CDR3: TGTGCCAGCCGGGACAGGGCCTACAATGAGCAGTTCTTC. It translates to CASRDRAYNEQFF.